The 14 T cell receptor beta chains listed next were all sequenced from one sample in a study of breast tumors, draining lymph nodes, adjacent tissues (dated by TCRdb to about 2016). The lymph node samples were taken from the axillary draining lymph nodes of breast cancer patients. The library was obtained by multiplex PCR. The instrument was an Illumina HiSeq 2000. TCRdb ran its own pipeline on the public reads, namely fastp trimming at Q25 and MiXCR clone calling, and kept in-frame beta chains. When rows share a CDR3 protein, they turn into one entry using the most common DNA and genes. The sample table contains 200,000 to 300,000 distinct CDR3 sequences; only one count was recorded for around 30% of them. The top ten hold 0.85% to 1.2% of the sample. Specimen: axillary lymph node tissue. Receptors originate from a female donor with breast cancer. Some clones in this sample may be carry-over from other donors' samples.

On this clonotype: One end of the junction does not line up with germline, which may come from a read error. This sequence joins TRBV6-1 and TRBJ2-7; 9 nucleotides align to TRBD2. From germline, CDR1 is MNHNS and CDR2 SASEGT. The length of the CDR3 is 15 residues. CDR3 in amino acids: CASSEGTSATYEQHF. DNA for the CDR3: TGTGCCAGCAGTGAAGGGACTAGCGCGACCTACGAGCAGCACTTC.

To note about this clonotype: A much larger clone lies a single base off, so this may be a read error. CDR3 amino acids: CASNALAGGDNEQSF. The CDR3, as DNA: TGTGCCAGTAACGCACTAGCGGGAGGGGACAATGAGCAGTCCTTC. The chain is built from TRBV19 and TRBJ2-1; the match to TRBD2 covers 13 bases. Germline V gives CDR1 LNHDA, CDR2 SQIVND (reference sequence). This CDR3 region has 15 residues.

This clonotype was counted ten times or more. The CDR3 reads CASSDRDYNEQFF. For the CDR3, the DNA is TGCGCCAGCAGCGACCGGGACTACAATGAGCAGTTCTTC. This sequence joins TRBV10-1 and TRBJ2-1, with D tentatively TRBD2 (5 bases). Trimming removed 6 bases at V and 3 bases at J, with 9 bases between. The CDR3 length is 13 residues. Germline CDR1 is WNHNN and CDR2 is SYGVQD (reference sequence).

The genes are TRBV24-1 and TRBJ2-5; 7 bases are a match to TRBD1. This CDR3 has 16 amino acids. The J segment lost 4 bases and the V segment lost 9 bases, leaving 16 bases of the junction unmatched. Germline CDR1 KGHDR, CDR2 SFDVKD. The CDR3 region has the DNA TGTGCCACCCTCTATAACGACAGGGTTGGAGGAGAGACCCAGTACTTC. It translates to CATLYNDRVGGETQYF.

A word on this clonotype: Given a much more abundant clone one base away, this may be a read error. The V gene is TRBV6-5, the J gene TRBJ2-7; D is unclear. The germline V gene encodes CDR1 MNHEY and CDR2 SVGAGI. V dropped 10 bases and J dropped 2 bases, with 15 bases sitting between them. The length of the CDR3 is 13 residues. The CDR3 sequence: CAIRPQRAYEQYF. DNA of the CDR3: TGTGCCATCAGACCCCAACGGGCCTACGAGCAGTACTTC.

The rearrangement uses TRBV11-2 and TRBJ1-1; TRBD1 aligns across 9 bases. CDR1 SGHAT and CDR2 FQNNGV come from the germline V gene. The CDR3 totals 15 residues. V was clipped by 5 bases and J by 5 bases; unmatched bases: 9. The CDR3 is CASSSTTGGSTEAFF. The CDR3 coding sequence is TGTGCCAGCAGCAGCACAACAGGGGGCTCTACTGAAGCTTTCTTT. The full variable domain, in which reference TRBV11-2 and TRBJ1-1 provide the parts outside the CDR3, is EAGVAQSPRYKIIEKRQSVAFWCNPISGHATLYWYQQILGQGPKLLIQFQNNGVVDDSQLPKDRFSAERLKGVDSTLKIQPAKLEDSAVYLCASSSTTGGSTEAFFGQGTRLTVV.

J is TRBJ2-1 and V is TRBV6-1; D is possibly TRBD2 (5 bases). V lost 8 bases to trimming and J lost 0 bases, with 11 bases between them. The CDR3 sequence is 14 residues long. In germline, CDR1 is MNHNS, CDR2 SASEGT. In nucleotides, the CDR3 is TGTGCCAGCGGCGCGGGTACCTCCTACAATGAGCAGTTCTTC. Encoded protein: CASGAGTSYNEQFF.

This clonotype appeared many times. J is TRBJ1-3 and V is TRBV6-6; no clear D. There are 14 residues in the CDR3. Germline CDR1 is MNHNY and CDR2 is SVGAGI (reference sequence). Trimming stripped 6 bases from V and 0 bases from J, with 9 bases between. CDR3 sequence: CASRPQFSGNTIYF. The CDR3, as DNA: TGTGCCAGCAGACCCCAGTTCTCTGGAAACACCATATATTTT.

On this clonotype: A read error may explain this, as a much larger clone is one base away. The rearrangement links TRBV14 to TRBJ2-7; D tentatively reads TRBD1 or TRBD2 (6 bases each). The germline CDR1 and CDR2 sequences are SGHDN and FVKESK. There are 16 residues in the CDR3. Trimming stripped 4 bases from V and 6 bases from J, with 22 bases between. The CDR3 nucleotides are TGTGCCAGCAGCCGAGCCTTGACAGGCGCGGGACGCGAGCAGTACTTC. Translation: CASSRALTGAGREQYF.

With respect to this clonotype: This may arise from a read error, as a much more abundant clone is one base away. The chain carries TRBV9 and TRBJ2-7; 8 nucleotides match TRBD2. This CDR3 is built from 16 residues. Germline V gene data show CDR1 as SGDLS and CDR2 as YYNGEE. V trimming: 0 bases; J trimming: 7 bases; junction bases outside the gene matches: 12. The CDR3, as DNA: TGTGCCAGCAGCGTAGCTCGAAGCGGGGGACTCGGGGAGCAGTACTTC. Encoded protein: CASSVARSGGLGEQYF.

This clonotype was recorded at least ten times. V usage is TRBV10-3 and J usage is TRBJ2-2; D unresolved. Trimming left V 7 bases short and J 6 bases short, with 9 bases between. Looked up from germline, CDR1 is ENHRY and CDR2 is SYGVKD. This CDR3 contains 12 residues. CDR3 DNA sequence: TGTGCCATCAAATCGGAATCCGGGGAGCTGTTTTTT. Its protein product is CAIKSESGELFF.

This chain connects TRBV10-3 to TRBJ1-2; 12 bases are a match to TRBD1. With V trimmed by 10 bases and J by 0 bases, 6 bases remained unmatched. CDR3 length: 15 residues. From germline, CDR1 is ENHRY and CDR2 SYGVKD. CDR3 nucleotides: TGTGCCAGCAATGGGACAGGGGGCGCTAACTATGGCTACACCTTC. This translates into CASNGTGGANYGYTF.

This clonotype has only a few counts. Possible read error: a much larger clone is one base away. The V gene is TRBV7-2, the J gene TRBJ2-2, with 8 nucleotides matching TRBD2. CDR1 is SGHTA, CDR2 FQGNSA, per germline. This CDR3 region has 17 residues. As DNA, the CDR3 is TGTGCCAGCACCTTCCGATTGGGGCTAGCGGGCACCGGGGAGCTGGTTTTT. Translated, it gives CASTFRLGLAGTGELVF.

The chain is built from TRBV24-1 and TRBJ2-7, with TRBD1 matching 8 bases. V was pared by 7 bases and J by 6 bases, with 13 bases of the junction left unmatched. The CDR3 length is 15 residues. Germline values: CDR1 KGHDR, CDR2 SFDVKD. CDR3 nucleotides: TGTGCCACCAGCAGCGACCGGGACAGGCCCATCGAGCAGTACTTC. Protein sequence: CATSSDRDRPIEQYF.